The next 18 T cell receptor beta chains were all read from a single sample in a study of blood T cell repertoires in COVID-19. Repertoires were generated with immunoSEQ multiplex PCR, while TCRdb's copy carries only in-frame clones and drops some. The sample contains roughly 480,000 clones, approximately 89% of which appear only once. The source material was peripheral blood. These receptors were obtained from a man aged 18-30 years with COVID-19, enrolled during active disease.

This clone was recorded once. J is TRBJ1-2 and V is TRBV2; 12 positions agree with TRBD1. Germline trimming cut 6 bases from V and 7 bases from J; bases unmatched to any gene: 3. Germline CDR1 is SNHLY and CDR2 is FYNNEI. This CDR3 contains 13 residues. The CDR3 loop is CASRGQGAAGYTF. The CDR3 DNA reads as TGTGCCAGCAGGGGACAGGGGGCGGCTGGCTACACCTTC.

This clone was detected a few times. The gene calls are TRBV28 and TRBJ1-6; TRBD1 might be the D (5 bases). CDR1 and CDR2 (germline): MDHEN, SYDVKM. This CDR3 spans 17 amino acids. Trimming left V 5 bases short and J 3 bases short, with 17 bases between. The CDR3 DNA follows: TGTGCCAGCAGTCTACCACGGACACGAGGCTATAATTCACCCCTCCACTTT. Residues: CASSLPRTRGYNSPLHF.

The J gene is TRBJ2-1, the V gene TRBV7-3, with a possible D match to TRBD2 (6 bases). The CDR3 is made up of 16 amino acids. Germline V CDR1 and CDR2: SGHTA, FQGTGA. The V and J ends lost 5 bases and 7 bases respectively, with 21 bases between them. The CDR3 spells CASSPSLPGEWNEQFF. The CDR3 DNA reads TGTGCCAGCAGCCCATCACTCCCGGGGGAGTGGAATGAGCAGTTCTTC.

CDR3 sequence (DNA): TGTGCCAGCAGCGATGGTCCTAGGTTTAATAATGAGCAGTTCTTC. This gives the protein CASSDGPRFNNEQFF. The chain is built from TRBV3-1 (or the pseudogene TRBV3-2) and TRBJ2-1, with no clear D. The germline gives CDR1 LGHDT, CDR2 YNNKEL (reference sequence). V was pared by 5 bases and J by 7 bases, with 18 bases between. CDR3 size: 15 residues.

This rearrangement joins TRBV6-1 to TRBJ2-7; 8 positions match TRBD1. This CDR3 comprises 12 residues. Germline CDR1 is MNHNS and CDR2 is SASEGT. The V and J ends lost 10 bases and 2 bases, in that order; junction bases with no gene match: 4. The DNA of the CDR3 is TGTGCCACCGGGACAGGAACCTACGAGCAGTACTTC. It translates to CATGTGTYEQYF.

The chain carries TRBV19 and TRBJ2-5, with unresolved D. CDR3 length: 12 amino acids. The V and J ends lost 8 bases and 7 bases respectively, with 14 bases between them. Germline V gene lookup returns CDR1 LNHDA and CDR2 SQIVND (reference sequence). This CDR3 is CASDGGGGTQYF. The DNA for the CDR3 is TGTGCCAGTGATGGCGGTGGTGGGACCCAGTACTTC.

This chain joins TRBV3-1 (or the pseudogene TRBV3-2) and TRBJ2-7; D unresolved. Between the trimmed V and J ends, which lost 2 bases and 6 bases, there was a span of 11 bases. The CDR3 has 13 amino acids. Germline CDR1 reads LGHDT; CDR2 reads YNNKEL (reference sequence). CDR3 in amino acids: CASSQSARGEQYF. CDR3 bases: TGTGCCAGCAGCCAAAGCGCTCGCGGCGAGCAGTACTTC.

The genes are TRBV3-1 (or the pseudogene TRBV3-2) and TRBJ2-1; 8 bases agree with TRBD1. The CDR3 is made up of 15 amino acids. V was clipped by 0 bases and J by 7 bases; unmatched bases: 5. Germline CDR1 and CDR2: LGHDT and YNNKEL (reference sequence). The CDR3 coding sequence is TGTGCCAGCAGCCAAGACAGGGGGCGAGAGAATGAGCAGTTCTTC. This codes for CASSQDRGRENEQFF.

Written as DNA, the CDR3 is TGTGCCAGCAGCTCAACGACAGACCTTGAAGCTTTCTTT. This translates into CASSSTTDLEAFF. The rearrangement uses TRBV11-2 and TRBJ1-1; a weak D match, TRBD1 (5 bases). CDR1 is SGHAT, CDR2 FQNNGV, per germline. The CDR3 contains 13 residues. Trimming cost V 4 bases and J 7 bases, with 13 bases left between them. Full variable domain (missing parts from reference TRBV11-2 and TRBJ1-1): EAGVAQSPRYKIIEKRQSVAFWCNPISGHATLYWYQQILGQGPKLLIQFQNNGVVDDSQLPKDRFSAERLKGVDSTLKIQPAKLEDSAVYLCASSSTTDLEAFFGQGTRLTVV.

The CDR3 DNA is TGTGCCAACCCGACAGAACCTAGCACAGATACGCAGTATTTT. It specifies CANPTEPSTDTQYF. This chain joins TRBV7-9 and TRBJ2-3, with a weak D call TRBD1 (5 bases). CDR1 is SEHNR and CDR2 is FQNEAQ in the germline V gene (reference sequence). Trimming shortened V by 10 bases and J by 0 bases, and 14 bases separated the two germline ends. CDR3 size: 14 residues.

This rearrangement joins TRBV11-2 to TRBJ2-7; tentatively, D is TRBD2 (6 bases). Germline V lookup: CDR1 SGHAT, CDR2 FQNNGV. The CDR3 is 13 amino acids. V shed 5 bases and J shed 5 bases, with 13 bases lying between them. The CDR3 sequence: CASSTAGNNEQYF. The DNA for the CDR3 is TGTGCCAGCAGCACCGCGGGGAACAACGAGCAGTACTTC.

This clone was recorded once. The V and J genes are TRBV7-9 and TRBJ2-2; no definite D call. The CDR3 covers 14 residues. Trimming removed 3 bases at V and 7 bases at J, with 12 bases between. From germline, CDR1 is SEHNR and CDR2 FQNEAQ (reference sequence). The CDR3 loop reads CASSLHAAIGELFF. CDR3 DNA: TGTGCCAGCAGCTTGCACGCGGCGATCGGGGAGCTGTTTTTT.

The genes are TRBV4-1 and TRBJ2-1; 8 bases agree with TRBD2. The germline V gene has CDR1 MGHRA and CDR2 YSYEKL. Losses at the gene ends were 6 bases for V and 8 bases for J; bases not matched to a gene: 9. The CDR3 has 14 amino acids. CDR3 region: CASRPGLVRDEQFF. CDR3 nucleotide sequence: TGCGCCAGCAGGCCGGGACTAGTACGGGATGAGCAGTTCTTC.

The chain carries TRBV7-3 and TRBJ2-2; 10 bases agree with TRBD1. The J segment lost 7 bases and the V segment lost 2 bases, leaving 4 bases of the junction unmatched. The CDR3 is made up of 15 amino acids. CDR1 SGHTA and CDR2 FQGTGA come from the germline V gene. CDR3 nucleotides: TGTGCCAGCAGCTTAGGGACAGGGGCATTCGGGGAGCTGTTTTTT. Its protein is CASSLGTGAFGELFF.

This chain joins TRBV11-2 and TRBJ2-1; no definite D call. Germline V gene data show CDR1 as SGHAT and CDR2 as FQNNGV. The CDR3 is 14 amino acids. With 7 bases removed from V and 0 bases from J, the gap between germline ends came to 10 bases. The CDR3 reads CASTQAPSYNEQFF. Written as DNA, the CDR3 is TGTGCCAGCACCCAGGCCCCCTCCTACAATGAGCAGTTCTTC.

The chain links TRBV3-1 (or the pseudogene TRBV3-2) to TRBJ2-1, with D possibly being TRBD2 (6 bases). This CDR3 is 13 amino acids long. V was pared by 3 bases and J by 8 bases, with 11 bases between. CDR1 LGHDT and CDR2 YNNKEL come from the germline V gene (reference sequence). DNA for the CDR3: TGTGCCAGCAGCCAGCGGGGCGTCGATGAGCAGTTCTTC. This encodes CASSQRGVDEQFF.

The V and J genes are TRBV18 and TRBJ1-4, with 7 positions matching TRBD1. Germline lookup yields CDR1 KGHSH and CDR2 LQKENI. The V gene end was trimmed by 6 bases and the J gene end by 10 bases; junction bases not matched to a gene: 5. There are 12 residues in the CDR3. CDR3: CASSGDRGKLFF. CDR3 DNA sequence: TGTGCCAGCTCGGGGGACAGAGGAAAACTGTTTTTT. The complete variable domain, with remaining parts taken from reference TRBV18 and TRBJ1-4, reads NAGVMQNPRHLVRRRGQEARLRCSPMKGHSHVYWYRQLPEEGLKFMVYLQKENIIDESGMPKERFSAEFPKEGPSILRIQQVVRGDSAAYFCASSGDRGKLFFGSGTQLSVL.

The gene calls are TRBV9 and TRBJ1-5, with a weak D call TRBD1 (5 bases). Per the germline V gene, CDR1 is SGDLS and CDR2 is YYNGEE. The CDR3 length is 14 residues. V lost 2 bases to trimming and J lost 5 bases, with 11 bases between them. The CDR3 spells CASSVGAAYQPQHF. The CDR3 DNA is TGTGCCAGCAGCGTTGGGGCAGCCTATCAGCCCCAGCATTTT.